The clone carrying this TCR beta chain is classed as medium-sized. The germline gives CDR1 MDHEN, CDR2 SYDVKM. V was pared by 7 bases and J by 7 bases, with 15 bases between. This CDR3 is 13 amino acids long. This sample stems from a study of metastatic and nonmetastatic thyroid tumors. Study-wide background: Across peripheral blood and tumor or nodule tissue samples taken from malignant and benign thyroid patients, the repertoires were compared with one another.

No treatment had been given to any patient before thyroid surgery. TCRdb re-called clones via MiXCR from the PCR reads. Here the sample spans some 9,100 clones, roughly 9.7% being singletons. The sample comprised tumor tissue. This clonotype originated in a female donor with papillary thyroid cancer or a benign thyroid nodule (not recorded which). Some clones in this sample may be carry-over from other donors' samples. The chain links TRBV28 to TRBJ2-3, with D tentatively TRBD1 (6 bases). The CDR3 nucleotides are TGTGCCAGCAACGAAGAGGACAGCTATACGCAGTATTTT. Translated, it gives CASNEEDSYTQYF.